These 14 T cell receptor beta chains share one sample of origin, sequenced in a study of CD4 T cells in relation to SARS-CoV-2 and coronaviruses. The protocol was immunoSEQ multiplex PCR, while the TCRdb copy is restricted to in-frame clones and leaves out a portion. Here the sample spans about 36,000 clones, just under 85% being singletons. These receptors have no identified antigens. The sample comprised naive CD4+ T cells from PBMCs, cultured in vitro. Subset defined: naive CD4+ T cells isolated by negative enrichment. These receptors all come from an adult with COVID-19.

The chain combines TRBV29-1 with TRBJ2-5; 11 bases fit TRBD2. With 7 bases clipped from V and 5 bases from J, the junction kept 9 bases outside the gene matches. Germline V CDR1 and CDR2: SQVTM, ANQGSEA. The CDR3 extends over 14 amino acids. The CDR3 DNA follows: TGCAGCGCTGATATAGCGGGAGGGACGGAGACCCAGTACTTC. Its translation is CSADIAGGTETQYF.

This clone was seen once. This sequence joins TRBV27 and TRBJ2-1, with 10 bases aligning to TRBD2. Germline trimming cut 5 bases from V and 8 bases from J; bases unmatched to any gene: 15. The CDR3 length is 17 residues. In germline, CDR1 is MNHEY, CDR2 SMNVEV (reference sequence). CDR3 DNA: TGTGCCAGCAGTCCATCTAGGCTAGCGGGAGTTTTCGATGAGCAGTTCTTC. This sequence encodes CASSPSRLAGVFDEQFF.

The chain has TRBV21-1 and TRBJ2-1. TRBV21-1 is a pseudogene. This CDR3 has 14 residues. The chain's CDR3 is CASTPVIRRKEQFF. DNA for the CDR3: TGTGCCAGCACCCCAGTCATTAGACGGAAAGAGCAGTTCTTC.

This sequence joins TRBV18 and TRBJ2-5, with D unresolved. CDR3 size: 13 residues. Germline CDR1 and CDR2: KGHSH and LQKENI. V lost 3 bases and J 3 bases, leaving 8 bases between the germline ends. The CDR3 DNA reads TGTGCCAGCTCACCGAGTCAGGAAGAGACCCAGTACTTC. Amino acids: CASSPSQEETQYF.

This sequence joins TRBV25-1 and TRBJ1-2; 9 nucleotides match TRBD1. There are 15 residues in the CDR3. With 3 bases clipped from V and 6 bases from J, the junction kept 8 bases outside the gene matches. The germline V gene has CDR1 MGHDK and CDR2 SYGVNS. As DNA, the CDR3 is TGTGCCAGCAGTGACCCCGGGACAGGGTTCGATGGCTACACCTTC. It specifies CASSDPGTGFDGYTF.

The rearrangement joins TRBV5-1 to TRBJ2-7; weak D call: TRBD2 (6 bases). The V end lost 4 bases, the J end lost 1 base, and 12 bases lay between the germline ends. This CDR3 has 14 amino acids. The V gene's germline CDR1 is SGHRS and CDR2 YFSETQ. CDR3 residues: CASSPLGGSYEQYF. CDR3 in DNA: TGCGCCAGCAGCCCCCTCGGGGGTTCCTACGAGCAGTACTTC.

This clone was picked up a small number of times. The CDR3, as DNA: TGTGCCAGCAGTCAAACCCCGGGGGTTAACTATGGCTACACCTTC. Protein: CASSQTPGVNYGYTF. The V call is TRBV3-1 (or the pseudogene TRBV3-2), the J call TRBJ1-2, with a weak D call TRBD1 (5 bases). The germline V gene encodes CDR1 LGHDT and CDR2 YNNKEL (reference sequence). V was cut by 6 bases and J by 1 base, with 15 bases left in between. The CDR3 has 15 amino acids.

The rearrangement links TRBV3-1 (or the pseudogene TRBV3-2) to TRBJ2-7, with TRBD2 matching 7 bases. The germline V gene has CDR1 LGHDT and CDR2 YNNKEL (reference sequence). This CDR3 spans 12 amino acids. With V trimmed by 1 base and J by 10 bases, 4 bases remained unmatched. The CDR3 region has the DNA TGTGCCAGCAGCCAAGGAGGGACTATTCAGTACTTC. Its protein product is CASSQGGTIQYF.

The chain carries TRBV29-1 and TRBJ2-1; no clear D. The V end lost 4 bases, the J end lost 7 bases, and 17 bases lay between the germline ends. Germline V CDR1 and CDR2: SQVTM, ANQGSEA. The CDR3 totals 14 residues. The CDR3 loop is CSVGVQIRQNEQFF. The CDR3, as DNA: TGCAGCGTTGGGGTACAGATCCGGCAAAATGAGCAGTTCTTC.

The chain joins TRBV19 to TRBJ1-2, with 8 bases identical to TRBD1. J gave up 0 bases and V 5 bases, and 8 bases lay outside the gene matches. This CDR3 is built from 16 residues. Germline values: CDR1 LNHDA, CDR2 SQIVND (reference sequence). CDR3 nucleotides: TGTGCCAGTAGTCCGTGGGACAGGATGGCTAACTATGGCTACACCTTC. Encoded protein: CASSPWDRMANYGYTF.

CDR3 loop: CASSLADFGVTEAFF. In DNA, the CDR3 is TGCGCCAGCAGCTTGGCCGACTTTGGGGTTACTGAAGCTTTCTTT. The V gene is TRBV5-1, the J gene TRBJ1-1; D not certain. Germline V CDR1 and CDR2: SGHRS, YFSETQ. This CDR3 is built from 15 residues. V lost 0 bases and J 5 bases, leaving 14 bases between the germline ends.

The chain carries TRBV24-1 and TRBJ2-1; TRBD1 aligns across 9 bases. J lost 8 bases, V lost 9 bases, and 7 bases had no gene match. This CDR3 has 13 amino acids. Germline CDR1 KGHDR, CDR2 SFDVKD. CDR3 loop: CATRDRVDHEQFF. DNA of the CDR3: TGTGCCACCCGGGACAGGGTTGACCATGAGCAGTTCTTC.

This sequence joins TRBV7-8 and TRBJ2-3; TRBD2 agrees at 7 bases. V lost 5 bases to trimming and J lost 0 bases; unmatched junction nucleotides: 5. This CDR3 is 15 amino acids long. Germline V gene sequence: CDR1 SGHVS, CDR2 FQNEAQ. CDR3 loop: CASSPISGSTDTQYF. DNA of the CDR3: TGTGCCAGCAGCCCAATTAGCGGGAGCACAGATACGCAGTATTTT. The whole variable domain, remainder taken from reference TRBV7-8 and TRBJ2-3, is GAGVSQSPRYKVAKRGQDVALRCDPISGHVSLFWYQQALGQGPEFLTYFQNEAQLDKSGLPSDRFFAERPEGSVSTLKIQRTQQEDSAVYLCASSPISGSTDTQYFGPGTRLTVL.

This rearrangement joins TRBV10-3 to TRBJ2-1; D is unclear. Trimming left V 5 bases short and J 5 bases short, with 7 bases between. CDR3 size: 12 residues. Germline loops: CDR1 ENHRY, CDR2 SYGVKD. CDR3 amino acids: CAISSENNEQFF. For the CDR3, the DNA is TGTGCCATCAGTAGCGAAAACAATGAGCAGTTCTTC.